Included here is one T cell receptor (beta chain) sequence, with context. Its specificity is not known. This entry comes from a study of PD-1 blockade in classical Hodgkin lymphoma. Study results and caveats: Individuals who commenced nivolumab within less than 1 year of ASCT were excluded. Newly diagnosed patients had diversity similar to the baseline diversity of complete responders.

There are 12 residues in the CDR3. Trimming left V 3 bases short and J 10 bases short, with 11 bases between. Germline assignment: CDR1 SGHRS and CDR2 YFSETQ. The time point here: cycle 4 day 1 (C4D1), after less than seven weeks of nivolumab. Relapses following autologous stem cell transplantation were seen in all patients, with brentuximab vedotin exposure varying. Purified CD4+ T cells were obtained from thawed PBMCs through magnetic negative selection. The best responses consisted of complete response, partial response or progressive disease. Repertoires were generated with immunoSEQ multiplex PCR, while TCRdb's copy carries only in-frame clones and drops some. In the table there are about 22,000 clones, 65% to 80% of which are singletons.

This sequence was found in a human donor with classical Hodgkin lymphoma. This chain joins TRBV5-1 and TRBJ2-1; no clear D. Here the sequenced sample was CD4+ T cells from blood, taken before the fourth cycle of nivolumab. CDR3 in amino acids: CASSSDLGEQFF. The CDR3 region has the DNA TGCGCCAGCAGCTCGGACCTGGGGGAGCAGTTCTTC. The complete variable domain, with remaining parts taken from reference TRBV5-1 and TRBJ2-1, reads KAGVTQTPRYLIKTRGQQVTLSCSPISGHRSVSWYQQTPGQGLQFLFEYFSETQRNKGNFPGRFSGRQFSNSRSEMNVSTLELGDSALYLCASSSDLGEQFFGPGTRLTVL.